Below, 22 T cell receptor beta chains from the same sample are listed, as sequenced in a study of blood T cell repertoires in COVID-19 (dated by TCRdb to about 2020). The method was the immunoSEQ multiplex PCR assay. This is the immuneACCESS table as TCRdb keeps it, with only in-frame sequences that have V and J called. A part of the clones is gone; compared with another copy, unresolved V genes explain less than half, and the rest is unexplained. For this sample the table gives under 80,000 clones, of which more than 85% were detected only once. The top ten clones comprise about 14% of the sample. Sequencing was done on a sample of peripheral blood. All receptors come from a man aged 65-85 years with active or convalescent COVID-19.

The chain couples TRBV5-1 to TRBJ1-1; 7 bases are a match to TRBD1. The CDR3 totals 15 residues. The V gene's germline CDR1 is SGHRS and CDR2 YFSETQ. With 4 bases clipped from V and 0 bases from J, the junction kept 6 bases outside the gene matches. The CDR3 nucleotides read TGCGCCAGCAGCCAACCGACAGGGATGAACACTGAAGCTTTCTTT. Encoded protein: CASSQPTGMNTEAFF.

The rearrangement links TRBV27 to TRBJ2-7; TRBD1 matches 7 bases. J was trimmed by 4 bases and V by 8 bases; bases with no gene match: 11. This CDR3 spans 14 amino acids. From germline, CDR1 is MNHEY and CDR2 SMNVEV (reference sequence). In nucleotides, the CDR3 is TGTGCCAGCTTTTTCAGGGGGTGGGGATACGAGCAGTACTTC. Residues: CASFFRGWGYEQYF.

This sequence joins TRBV7-2 and TRBJ2-2, with TRBD1 identical over 7 bases. The CDR3 loop spans 16 amino acids. The germline gives CDR1 SGHTA, CDR2 FQGNSA. V trimming: 5 bases; J trimming: 1 base; junction bases outside the gene matches: 7. The CDR3 sequence: CASSRRQGLNTGELFF. The CDR3, as DNA: TGTGCCAGCAGCAGACGACAGGGTTTGAACACCGGGGAGCTGTTTTTT.

The CDR3 nucleotides are TGTGCCAGCGGGGGGGCTCGCAATCAGCCCCAGCATTTT. Its protein is CASGGARNQPQHF. The rearrangement uses TRBV7-2 and TRBJ1-5; the D gene is possibly TRBD1 (6 bases). This CDR3 spans 13 amino acids. With 8 bases removed from V and 2 bases from J, the gap between germline ends came to 10 bases. Per the germline V gene, CDR1 is SGHTA and CDR2 is FQGNSA.

This chain uses TRBV25-1 with TRBJ2-1, with 7 bases lining up with TRBD2. From germline, CDR1 is MGHDK and CDR2 SYGVNS. The CDR3 covers 14 residues. V shed 11 bases and J 2 bases; nucleotides not matched to a gene: 9. CDR3 sequence (DNA): TGTGCCTCTCAAGGGCTAGCGGCCTACAATGAGCAGTTCTTC. Its translation is CASQGLAAYNEQFF.

This clone was seen a single time. The rearrangement joins TRBV5-8 to TRBJ1-2; D is perhaps TRBD1 (6 bases). Trimming cost V 6 bases and J 4 bases, with 7 bases left between them. There are 11 residues in the CDR3. Germline V gene data show CDR1 as SGHTS and CDR2 as YDEGEE. The CDR3: CASTQGYGYTF. As DNA, the CDR3 is TGTGCCAGCACACAGGGCTATGGCTACACCTTC.

The chain carries TRBV6-6 and TRBJ2-7; TRBD2 agrees at 10 bases. Germline V gene lookup returns CDR1 MNHNY and CDR2 SVGAGI (reference sequence). The V gene end was trimmed by 6 bases and the J gene end by 4 bases; junction bases not matched to a gene: 9. The CDR3 has 15 residues. CDR3: CASSKREGHGYEQYF. CDR3 nucleotide sequence: TGTGCCAGCAGCAAGCGGGAGGGCCATGGGTACGAGCAGTACTTC.

The V and J genes are TRBV20-1 and TRBJ1-5, with a possible D match to TRBD1 (6 bases). The CDR3 totals 13 residues. V lost 3 bases and J lost 5, with 11 bases in between. Per the germline V gene, CDR1 is DFQATT and CDR2 is SNEGSKA (reference sequence). CDR3 loop: CSASLYRDQPQHF. The CDR3 DNA reads as TGCAGTGCTAGTTTGTACAGGGATCAGCCCCAGCATTTT.

V usage is TRBV30 and J usage is TRBJ2-1; 14 positions agree with TRBD2. The CDR3 spans 17 residues. V was pared by 2 bases and J by 0 bases, with 3 bases of the junction left unmatched. Germline V gene data show CDR1 as GTSNPN and CDR2 as SVGIG (reference sequence). The CDR3: CAWSSGTSGSSYNEQFF. The CDR3 DNA is TGTGCCTGGAGTTCCGGGACTAGCGGGAGCTCCTACAATGAGCAGTTCTTC.

This chain links TRBV5-4 with TRBJ2-2, with D perhaps matching TRBD1 (5 bases). Germline values: CDR1 SGHNT, CDR2 YYREEE (reference sequence). The CDR3 sequence is 16 residues long. The germline V and J ends were trimmed by 0 bases and 2 bases, with 11 bases remaining between them. The DNA of the CDR3 is TGTGCCAGCAGCTTGGCCGGGCAGGGAAACACCGGGGAGCTGTTTTTT. It specifies CASSLAGQGNTGELFF.

The V gene is TRBV28, the J gene TRBJ2-2; D is unclear. Trimming took 3 bases from V and 1 from J, leaving 9 bases between them. Germline CDR1 reads MDHEN; CDR2 reads SYDVKM. The CDR3 has 15 amino acids. CDR3 sequence: CASSLASGNTGELFF. The CDR3 nucleotides read TGTGCCAGCAGTTTGGCCAGTGGGAACACCGGGGAGCTGTTTTTT. Combining the CDR3 with reference TRBV28 and TRBJ2-2 gives the whole variable domain DVKVTQSSRYLVKRTGEKVFLECVQDMDHENMFWYRQDPGLGLRLIYFSYDVKMKEKGDIPEGYSVSREKKERFSLILESASTNQTSMYLCASSLASGNTGELFFGEGSRLTVL.

The rearrangement uses TRBV24-1 and TRBJ2-2; 8 positions match TRBD1. V dropped 9 bases and J dropped 6; count of bases not matched to a gene: 8. This CDR3 has 14 residues. CDR1 is KGHDR and CDR2 is SFDVKD in the germline V gene. DNA for the CDR3: TGTGCCACCGCCCAGGGGGCCTACGCCGGGGAGCTGTTTTTT. It yields the protein CATAQGAYAGELFF.

The J gene is TRBJ1-3, the V gene TRBV7-2; no definite D call. V was trimmed by 5 bases and J by 9 bases, leaving 14 bases between them. Per germline, CDR1 SGHTA and CDR2 FQGNSA. There are 13 residues in the CDR3. CDR3 DNA sequence: TGTGCCAGCAGCATTGGCCCCGCACCCACCATATATTTT. Its translation is CASSIGPAPTIYF.

CDR3 DNA sequence: TGCAGCGTTGCCAAGGGGGAGGGACAATTTCGGAATGAGCAGTTCTTC. Translated: CSVAKGEGQFRNEQFF. J is TRBJ2-1 and V is TRBV29-1, with D perhaps matching TRBD2 (7 bases). V was cut by 4 bases and J by 7 bases, with 23 bases left in between. CDR3 length: 16 residues. Germline V gene data show CDR1 as SQVTM and CDR2 as ANQGSEA.

The rearrangement uses TRBV9 and TRBJ1-1, with 8 bases that match TRBD1. The V and J ends lost 6 bases and 0 bases, in that order; junction bases with no gene match: 4. Germline V lookup: CDR1 SGDLS, CDR2 YYNGEE. CDR3 length: 14 residues. CDR3 sequence: CASNMDRVNTEAFF. CDR3 in DNA: TGTGCCAGCAACATGGACAGGGTGAACACTGAAGCTTTCTTT.

This sequence joins TRBV19 and TRBJ1-6, with 8 bases aligning to TRBD1. V gave up 3 bases and J gave up 6 bases; unmatched junction bases: 1. The V gene's germline CDR1 is LNHDA and CDR2 SQIVND (reference sequence). The CDR3 covers 14 residues. The CDR3 DNA reads as TGTGCCAGTAGTATGGGACAGGCTAATTCACCCCTCCACTTT. Protein product: CASSMGQANSPLHF.

In this sample, this clone turned up once. The chain links TRBV7-9 to TRBJ1-4, with TRBD1 as a possible D gene (6 bases). Between the trimmed V and J ends, which lost 5 bases and 2 bases, there was a span of 12 bases. In germline, CDR1 is SEHNR, CDR2 FQNEAQ (reference sequence). The CDR3 runs 15 residues. Here the CDR3 reads CASSGRGSTNEKLFF. As DNA, the CDR3 is TGTGCCAGCAGCGGGAGGGGGAGCACTAATGAAAAACTGTTTTTT. Full variable domain (missing parts from reference TRBV7-9 and TRBJ1-4): DTGVSQNPRHKITKRGQNVTFRCDPISEHNRLYWYRQTLGQGPEFLTYFQNEAQLEKSRLLSDRFSAERPKGSFSTLEIQRTEQGDSAMYLCASSGRGSTNEKLFFGSGTQLSVL.

DNA of the CDR3: TGTGCCAGCAGCAACCCCCTGCGACCAGGGGGCAAGGGGACCCAGTACTTC. Amino acids: CASSNPLRPGGKGTQYF. The rearrangement links TRBV27 to TRBJ2-5, with 8 bases identical to TRBD1. Germline loops: CDR1 MNHEY, CDR2 SMNVEV (reference sequence). V was pared by 6 bases and J by 7 bases, with 19 bases of the junction left unmatched. CDR3 size: 17 residues.

The chain joins TRBV3-1 (or the pseudogene TRBV3-2) to TRBJ2-1, with 7 bases lining up with TRBD2. The CDR3 spans 15 residues. Unmatched junction bases numbered 10, after V lost 4 bases and J lost 7 bases. CDR1 is LGHDT, CDR2 YNNKEL, per germline (reference sequence). CDR3 bases: TGTGCCAGCAGCCTAAGCTCGGGAGGTAAGAATGAGCAGTTCTTC. Amino acid sequence: CASSLSSGGKNEQFF.

The chain is built from TRBV19 and TRBJ2-7, with 7 positions matching TRBD1. CDR1 and CDR2 (germline): LNHDA, SQIVND (reference sequence). CDR3 length: 14 amino acids. The V and J ends lost 3 bases and 3 bases, in that order; junction bases with no gene match: 5. The CDR3 loop is CASSILGGFYEQYF. In DNA, the CDR3 is TGTGCCAGTAGTATTTTAGGGGGCTTCTACGAGCAGTACTTC.

The chain combines TRBV4-3 with TRBJ1-2; D gene uncertain. CDR1 LGHNA and CDR2 YSLEER come from the germline V gene. V was trimmed by 0 bases and J by 7 bases, leaving 9 bases between them. This CDR3 comprises 13 residues. The CDR3 coding sequence is TGCGCCAGCAGCCAAGATGCGGGATCTGGCTACACCTTC. Protein: CASSQDAGSGYTF.

V is TRBV5-6 and J is TRBJ1-6, with a possible D match to TRBD1 (6 bases). This CDR3 spans 15 amino acids. Germline lookup yields CDR1 SGHDT and CDR2 YYEEEE. V lost 4 bases and J 9 bases, leaving 17 bases between the germline ends. The CDR3 here is CASSPQDRETSPLHF. Here the CDR3 DNA reads TGTGCCAGCAGCCCACAGGACAGAGAAACTTCACCCCTCCACTTT.